Below are 9 T cell receptor beta chains sequenced from a single sample in a study of cytomegalovirus exposure and HLA in healthy donors. The PCR ran on 60 Vbeta and 13 Jbeta primers. Assay used: immunoSEQ multiplex PCR; TCRdb lists only in-frame clones, some missing. This table has some 180,000 clones, 65% to 85% appearing once. The sample comprised PBMCs. Receptors originate from a girl between 5 and 17 years old in good health and CMV-seropositive.

The genes are TRBV6-5 and TRBJ1-1; 7 positions agree with TRBD1. V shed 0 bases, J shed 5 bases, and the junction held 6 bases outside the gene matches. This CDR3 has 15 residues. Germline lookup yields CDR1 MNHEY and CDR2 SVGAGI. The DNA for the CDR3 is TGTGCCAGCAGTTACTCGCGAGACAGGGAGACTGAAGCTTTCTTT. It codes for CASSYSRDRETEAFF.

The genes are TRBV10-1 and TRBJ1-1; the match to TRBD1 covers 7 bases. The CDR3 contains 14 residues. The junction had 6 bases not matched to a gene; V was cut back by 6 bases and J by 2 bases. CDR1 and CDR2 from the germline V gene are WNHNN and SYGVQD (reference sequence). CDR3 DNA: TGCGCCAGCAGCGCCGGGACAGCAAACACTGAAGCTTTCTTT. The encoded protein is CASSAGTANTEAFF.

The V call is TRBV19, the J call TRBJ2-7, with 10 bases that match TRBD2. This CDR3 is built from 14 residues. Trimming at V came to 5 bases and at J to 3 bases, leaving 4 bases not matched to a gene. CDR1 and CDR2 from the germline V gene are LNHDA and SQIVND (reference sequence). In DNA form, the CDR3 reads TGTGCCAGTAGTCGACTAGCGGGTCACTACGAGCAGTACTTC. Amino acid sequence: CASSRLAGHYEQYF.

This chain joins TRBV15 and TRBJ2-3, with 8 nucleotides matching TRBD2. Germline CDR1 reads LNHNV; CDR2 reads YYDKDF (reference sequence). This CDR3 has 15 residues. The V and J ends lost 0 bases and 3 bases, in that order; junction bases with no gene match: 2. CDR3 sequence reads: CATSRDGRATDTQYF. CDR3 nucleotides: TGTGCCACCAGCAGAGACGGGAGGGCGACAGATACGCAGTATTTT.

J is TRBJ1-2 and V is TRBV7-9; TRBD1 aligns across 9 bases. V was pared by 4 bases and J by 7 bases, with 10 bases of the junction left unmatched. This CDR3 is built from 15 residues. In germline, CDR1 is SEHNR, CDR2 FQNEAQ (reference sequence). The CDR3 region has the DNA TGTGCCAGCAGCTCCCAACAGGGGGCAAAACCTGGCTACACCTTC. This encodes CASSSQQGAKPGYTF.

The chain couples TRBV19 to TRBJ2-2, with no clear D. There are 19 residues in the CDR3. V lost 4 bases to trimming and J lost 4 bases, with 25 bases between them. CDR1 is LNHDA and CDR2 is SQIVND in the germline V gene (reference sequence). The CDR3 region is CASSTRLVRVFTSTGELFF. Written as DNA, the CDR3 is TGTGCCAGTAGTACGCGTTTGGTACGCGTCTTCACTTCCACCGGGGAGCTGTTTTTT.

This rearrangement joins TRBV6-6 to TRBJ2-1, with TRBD2 identical over 8 bases. Germline CDR1 and CDR2: MNHNY and SVGAGI (reference sequence). The CDR3 is 15 residues long. The V and J ends lost 5 bases and 6 bases, in that order; junction bases with no gene match: 9. Here the CDR3 DNA reads TGTGCCAGCAGTCCACTAGCGGAGGCGGGCAATGAGCAGTTCTTC. This codes for CASSPLAEAGNEQFF.

The V call is TRBV10-2, the J call TRBJ2-3; 10 nucleotides line up with TRBD2. CDR1 is WSHSY and CDR2 is SAAADI in the germline V gene. The ends lost 4 bases at V and 1 base at J; junction bases unmatched: 8. This CDR3 is 17 amino acids long. This CDR3 reads CASSAITGTSGTDTQYF. CDR3 sequence (DNA): TGCGCCAGCAGTGCTATAACCGGGACTAGCGGCACAGATACGCAGTATTTT.

The V and J genes are TRBV4-2 and TRBJ2-5, with 8 positions matching TRBD2. Germline loops: CDR1 LGHNA, CDR2 YNFKEQ. J lost 5 bases, V lost 0 bases, and 14 bases had no gene match. This CDR3 has 18 amino acids. Here the CDR3 reads CASSQEFGASGSPETQYF. CDR3 nucleotide sequence: TGTGCCAGCAGCCAAGAATTCGGGGCCAGCGGGAGCCCGGAGACCCAGTACTTC.